The 29 T cell receptor beta chains below come from one sample, sequenced in a study of blood T cell repertoires in COVID-19. Method: immunoSEQ multiplex PCR; TCRdb's copy keeps in-frame clones and lacks some. The sample carries 150,000 to 200,000 clones, around 80% recorded once. The sample was peripheral blood. These receptors originate from a woman in her sixties or seventies with acute or convalescent COVID-19.

The chain has TRBV3-1 (or the pseudogene TRBV3-2) and TRBJ2-1, with 11 bases that match TRBD1. The V gene end was trimmed by 11 bases and the J gene end by 7 bases; junction bases not matched to a gene: 10. CDR1 is LGHDT, CDR2 YNNKEL, per germline (reference sequence). The length of the CDR3 is 14 residues. CDR3 sequence (DNA): TGTGCCCTCTTCCCAGGACAGGGGGCGAATGAGCAGTTCTTC. It codes for CALFPGQGANEQFF.

This chain links TRBV6-1 with TRBJ2-2; 10 bases match TRBD2. The CDR3 runs 15 residues. The junction had 3 bases not matched to a gene; V was cut back by 2 bases and J by 6 bases. Germline V CDR1 and CDR2: MNHNS, SASEGT. CDR3 sequence: CASSELAGVAGELFF. The CDR3, as DNA: TGTGCCAGCAGTGAACTAGCGGGAGTGGCCGGGGAGCTGTTTTTT.

The V gene is TRBV28, the J gene TRBJ2-7, with a weak D call TRBD1 (6 bases). CDR1 is MDHEN and CDR2 is SYDVKM in the germline V gene. The V end lost 2 bases, the J end lost 6 bases, and 17 bases lay between the germline ends. The CDR3 spans 15 residues. CDR3 sequence reads: CASSLGGGLTREQYF. CDR3 DNA sequence: TGTGCCAGCAGTTTAGGTGGGGGCCTCACCCGCGAGCAGTACTTC.

This chain uses TRBV6-2 or TRBV6-3 with TRBJ2-7; D is perhaps TRBD1 (6 bases). Germline V lookup: CDR1 MNHEY, CDR2 SVGEGT. The CDR3 contains 16 residues. V was clipped by 0 bases and J by 2 bases, with 14 bases between them. In nucleotides, the CDR3 is TGTGCCAGCAGTTACTCGAAGGGGGTCAGAGCCTACGAGCAGTACTTC. Amino acid sequence: CASSYSKGVRAYEQYF.

In its sample, this clone was seen many times. J is TRBJ2-5 and V is TRBV7-2; 12 nucleotides line up with TRBD2. The CDR3 is 17 amino acids. The ends lost 0 bases at V and 5 bases at J; junction bases unmatched: 7. Per the germline V gene, CDR1 is SGHTA and CDR2 is FQGNSA. The CDR3 spells CASSLASSSGGAETQYF. The DNA of the CDR3 is TGTGCCAGCAGCTTAGCATCTTCTAGCGGGGGGGCGGAGACCCAGTACTTC. Supplemented by reference TRBV7-2 and TRBJ2-5, the full variable domain reads GAGVSQSPSNKVTEKGKDVELRCDPISGHTALYWYRQSLGQGLEFLIYFQGNSAPDKSGLPSDRFSAERTGGSVSTLTIQRTQQEDSAVYLCASSLASSSGGAETQYFGPGTRLLVL.

The chain links TRBV7-2 to TRBJ2-1; 8 bases are a match to TRBD1. J was trimmed by 8 bases and V by 1 base; bases with no gene match: 4. This CDR3 has 14 residues. CDR1 SGHTA and CDR2 FQGNSA come from the germline V gene. Here the CDR3 reads CASSLVGQGDEQFF. The CDR3 DNA is TGTGCCAGCAGCTTAGTCGGACAGGGCGATGAGCAGTTCTTC.

The rearrangement links TRBV19 to TRBJ2-7, with a possible D match to TRBD1 (6 bases). The germline V gene has CDR1 LNHDA and CDR2 SQIVND (reference sequence). The V end was cut by 7 bases, the J end by 2 bases, with 15 bases between. There are 14 residues in the CDR3. The CDR3, as DNA: TGTGCCAGTACCAAGACAGGATTACCCTACGAGCAGTACTTC. It specifies CASTKTGLPYEQYF.

The rearrangement joins TRBV11-3 to TRBJ2-7; D perhaps matches TRBD1 (6 bases). Trimming took 0 bases from V and 4 from J, leaving 13 bases between them. This CDR3 spans 15 amino acids. Per the germline V gene, CDR1 is SGHNT and CDR2 is YENEEA. As DNA, the CDR3 is TGTGCCAGCAGCTTAGAGGGACAAGGATCTTACGAGCAGTACTTC. It yields the protein CASSLEGQGSYEQYF.

Regarding this clone: The junction does not match germline at one end; this may be a read error. CDR3 sequence: CVSSPARGLGTEAFF. The CDR3 bases are TGTGTCAGCAGCCCGGCAAGGGGGCTAGGCACTGAAGCTTTCTTT. The V and J genes are TRBV7-2 and TRBJ1-1, with 7 bases identical to TRBD1. CDR1 is SGHTA, CDR2 FQGNSA, per germline. The CDR3 has 15 residues. The whole variable domain, filled in from reference TRBV7-2 and TRBJ1-1, reads GAGVSQSPSNKVTEKGKDVELRCDPISGHTALYWYRQSLGQGLEFLIYFQGNSAPDKSGLPSDRFSAERTGGSVSTLTIQRTQQEDSAVYLCVSSPARGLGTEAFFGQGTRLTVV.

This chain connects TRBV11-2 to TRBJ2-5; the D gene is possibly TRBD1 (5 bases). V was trimmed by 2 bases and J by 2 bases, leaving 24 bases between them. CDR1 is SGHAT, CDR2 FQNNGV, per germline. This CDR3 contains 19 residues. CDR3 region: CASSLLGIDGRGTQETQYF. The CDR3 DNA reads as TGTGCCAGCAGCTTATTAGGGATCGACGGTAGGGGCACTCAAGAGACCCAGTACTTC.

V is TRBV9 and J is TRBJ1-2, with D possibly matching TRBD1 (6 bases). Germline V CDR1 and CDR2: SGDLS, YYNGEE. The CDR3 contains 16 residues. Trimming removed 4 bases from V and 0 bases from J, with 16 bases in between. The CDR3 DNA follows: TGTGCCAGCAGCCCCCAGGGGTACAGTTCTAACTATGGCTACACCTTC. Encoded protein: CASSPQGYSSNYGYTF. The complete variable domain, with remaining parts taken from reference TRBV9 and TRBJ1-2, reads DSGVTQTPKHLITATGQRVTLRCSPRSGDLSVYWYQQSLDQGLQFLIQYYNGEERAKGNILERFSAQQFPDLHSELNLSSLELGDSALYFCASSPQGYSSNYGYTFGSGTRLTVV.

The V call is TRBV9, the J call TRBJ2-3; D perhaps matches TRBD1 (5 bases). V was pared by 3 bases and J by 7 bases, with 9 bases between. This CDR3 comprises 12 residues. Germline V gives CDR1 SGDLS, CDR2 YYNGEE. The CDR3: CASSGQGNTQYF. The CDR3 bases are TGTGCCAGCAGCGGTCAGGGAAATACGCAGTATTTT.

The V gene is TRBV7-2, the J gene TRBJ2-2; TRBD2 aligns across 8 bases. Germline lookup yields CDR1 SGHTA and CDR2 FQGNSA. This CDR3 has 16 residues. V was clipped by 5 bases and J by 4 bases; unmatched bases: 9. CDR3 protein: CASSITGTRGTGELFF. In DNA, the CDR3 is TGTGCCAGCAGCATAACCGGGACTAGGGGCACCGGGGAGCTGTTTTTT.

V gene TRBV7-9 combines with J gene TRBJ2-1, with D perhaps matching TRBD1 (7 bases). The V end was cut by 5 bases, the J end by 5 bases, with 16 bases between. The germline V gene encodes CDR1 SEHNR and CDR2 FQNEAQ (reference sequence). The CDR3 extends over 15 amino acids. The CDR3 loop reads CASSDAGTGDNEQFF. In DNA, the CDR3 is TGTGCCAGCAGCGACGCGGGAACAGGGGACAATGAGCAGTTCTTC.

The J gene is TRBJ1-1, the V gene TRBV6-2 or TRBV6-3, with D unresolved. The CDR3 extends over 16 amino acids. The ends were cut back, 4 bases at V and 1 base at J, with 16 bases in the middle. Looked up from germline, CDR1 is MNHEY and CDR2 is SVGEGT. CDR3 in amino acids: CASSFLATPPNTEAFF. The CDR3 DNA is TGTGCCAGCAGTTTCCTGGCGACACCCCCGAACACTGAAGCTTTCTTT.

The chain employs TRBV11-2 and TRBJ1-3; D ambiguous. V shed 3 bases and J shed 0 bases, with 6 bases lying between them. Per germline, CDR1 SGHAT and CDR2 FQNNGV. CDR3 length equals 14 residues. Here the CDR3 DNA reads TGTGCCAGCAGCTTGTCTAGCTCTGGAAACACCATATATTTT. Protein product: CASSLSSSGNTIYF.

The chain is built from TRBV5-1 and TRBJ2-4, with a tentative D call TRBD1 (6 bases). Germline assignment: CDR1 SGHRS and CDR2 YFSETQ. V shed 0 bases and J shed 8 bases, with 12 bases lying between them. The CDR3 is 14 amino acids. This CDR3 reads CASSLGQGLDIQYF. The CDR3 DNA reads TGCGCCAGCAGCTTGGGGCAGGGGTTAGACATTCAGTACTTC.

The table lists this clone with a count of one. J is TRBJ2-1 and V is TRBV6-5, with unresolved D. The CDR3 is 13 amino acids. Deletions cut 0 bases from V and 6 bases from J, with 6 bases between. From germline, CDR1 is MNHEY and CDR2 SVGAGI. CDR3 sequence (DNA): TGTGCCAGCAGTTACTCGAGGCGCAATGAGCAGTTCTTC. Translated: CASSYSRRNEQFF.

V usage is TRBV6-2 or TRBV6-3 and J usage is TRBJ2-2; D is unclear. The germline CDR1 and CDR2 sequences are MNHEY and SVGEGT. Trimming pared 2 bases from V and 6 bases from J, leaving 4 bases between. This CDR3 spans 12 amino acids. Here the CDR3 reads CASSYLAGELFF. In nucleotides, the CDR3 is TGTGCCAGCAGTTACCTTGCCGGGGAGCTGTTTTTT.

V gene TRBV5-1 combines with J gene TRBJ1-2; D remains unclear. Germline CDR1 reads SGHRS; CDR2 reads YFSETQ. The CDR3 is 12 residues long. The V and J ends lost 0 bases and 4 bases respectively, with 4 bases between them. CDR3 region: CASSLAGYGYTF. CDR3 bases: TGCGCCAGCAGCTTGGCAGGCTATGGCTACACCTTC.

V and J are TRBV6-2 or TRBV6-3 and TRBJ1-5, with D tentatively TRBD1 (6 bases). The CDR3 has 14 amino acids. Germline V gene sequence: CDR1 MNHEY, CDR2 SVGEGT. The V end was cut by 5 bases, the J end by 2 bases, with 10 bases between. The CDR3 reads CASSQGLGNQPQHF. The DNA of the CDR3 is TGTGCCAGCAGTCAGGGGCTCGGCAATCAGCCCCAGCATTTT.

CDR3 coding DNA: TGTGCCACCAATCAAGGACCGCCGACCCGAGGGGGCTACACCTTC. The encoded protein is CATNQGPPTRGGYTF. The chain recombines TRBV15 with TRBJ1-2; D call uncertain. The CDR3 has 15 residues. The V end was cut by 7 bases, the J end by 8 bases, with 23 bases between. The germline CDR1 and CDR2 sequences are LNHNV and YYDKDF (reference sequence).

This chain connects TRBV9 to TRBJ1-2; 9 bases fit TRBD1. In germline, CDR1 is SGDLS, CDR2 YYNGEE. V shed 1 base, J shed 3 bases, and the junction held 7 bases outside the gene matches. CDR3 length: 16 amino acids. Here the CDR3 reads CASSVSRTGADYGYTF. CDR3 nucleotides: TGTGCCAGCAGCGTATCCAGGACAGGGGCAGACTATGGCTACACCTTC.

The rearrangement links TRBV28 to TRBJ1-3; the D is unclear. Germline V gene data show CDR1 as MDHEN and CDR2 as SYDVKM. V was cut by 4 bases and J by 4 bases, with 8 bases left in between. This CDR3 comprises 13 residues. This chain's CDR3 is CASSSSVGNTIYF. In nucleotides, the CDR3 is TGTGCCAGCAGTTCCAGTGTCGGAAACACCATATATTTT.

In this sample, this clone turned up a few times. CDR3 region: CASSPPHSTGPNTEAFF. The CDR3 DNA reads as TGTGCCAGCTCACCGCCCCACTCGACAGGTCCGAACACTGAAGCTTTCTTT. This chain joins TRBV18 and TRBJ1-1; perhaps TRBD1 as D (6 bases). The germline V gene encodes CDR1 KGHSH and CDR2 LQKENI. This CDR3 has 17 amino acids. V shed 3 bases and J shed 1 base, with 18 bases lying between them.

The V gene is TRBV15, the J gene TRBJ2-3, with 7 nucleotides matching TRBD2. The CDR3 length is 16 residues. After removal of 0 bases from V and 1 base from J, the junction contained 4 bases not matched to a gene. CDR1 is LNHNV, CDR2 YYDKDF, per germline (reference sequence). The chain's CDR3 is CATSRDLGGGTDTQYF. The CDR3 nucleotides read TGTGCCACCAGCAGAGATCTGGGGGGGGGCACAGATACGCAGTATTTT.

This chain connects TRBV19 to TRBJ2-7, with 9 bases identical to TRBD1. The J segment lost 5 bases and the V segment lost 4 bases, leaving 15 bases of the junction unmatched. CDR3 length equals 17 residues. Germline assignment: CDR1 LNHDA and CDR2 SQIVND (reference sequence). The CDR3 protein is CASSKGTGNAILNEQYF. The CDR3, as DNA: TGTGCCAGTAGTAAGGGGACAGGGAACGCGATCTTAAACGAGCAGTACTTC.

The V gene is TRBV27, the J gene TRBJ1-6; no firm D call. Looked up from germline, CDR1 is MNHEY and CDR2 is SMNVEV (reference sequence). This CDR3 spans 14 amino acids. V lost 3 bases and J 8 bases, leaving 11 bases between the germline ends. The CDR3 nucleotides read TGTGCCAGCAGTTTCCTTGGACTCGATTCACCCCTCCACTTT. Translation: CASSFLGLDSPLHF.

The V gene is TRBV7-9, the J gene TRBJ1-1, with D perhaps matching TRBD1 (5 bases). This CDR3 region has 17 residues. In germline, CDR1 is SEHNR, CDR2 FQNEAQ (reference sequence). The ends were cut back, 0 bases at V and 5 bases at J, with 19 bases in the middle. CDR3 nucleotides: TGTGCCAGCAGCTTAGCGGGTGGAGGGATACGGGGGACTGAAGCTTTCTTT. Protein product: CASSLAGGGIRGTEAFF. The full variable domain, its missing parts supplied by reference TRBV7-9 and TRBJ1-1, is DTGVSQNPRHKITKRGQNVTFRCDPISEHNRLYWYRQTLGQGPEFLTYFQNEAQLEKSRLLSDRFSAERPKGSFSTLEIQRTEQGDSAMYLCASSLAGGGIRGTEAFFGQGTRLTVV.